This TCR beta chain was documented in a study of vaccination effects on CD4 cells after COVID-19. Study findings and constraints: Late after vaccination, infection- and vaccine-induced clones showed marked clonal contraction.

The authors isolated CD4+ T cells after more than eight days of culture. Days 3 and 7 saw half the medium replaced with IL-2 medium. Profiled with immunoSEQ multiplex PCR; TCRdb holds only in-frame clones, not every one. The sample shows 30,000 to 40,000 clones, roughly 82% of them seen only once. The ends were cut back, 10 bases at V and 1 base at J, with 8 bases in the middle. Germline CDR1 and CDR2: MNHEY and SMNVEV (reference sequence). This CDR3 comprises 12 residues. Turning to this clone: The antigen is undetermined.

Sequenced here: CD4+ T cells from PBMCs cultured without peptide, sampled before COVID-19 vaccination. The gene calls are TRBV27 and TRBJ2-1; D perhaps matches TRBD1 (6 bases). This clonotype was obtained from a human donor who received a COVID-19 vaccine. CDR3 in DNA: TGTGCCACACAGGGTTCCTACAATGAGCAGTTCTTC. Translated: CATQGSYNEQFF.